This TCR beta chain was documented in a study of cytomegalovirus exposure and HLA in healthy donors. General study results and limits: TCR beta V segments were, for the most part, productive about 87% or about 30% of the time in an earlier analysis. Later work found most CMV-associated TCR beta chains apparently HLA-restricted. An assumption of roughly uniform sequencing depth across donors underlay the presence/absence analyses.

Remarks on this clone: Its antigen is unknown.

The PCR had 60 Vbeta and 13 Jbeta primers. Repertoires were generated with immunoSEQ multiplex PCR, while TCRdb's copy carries only in-frame clones and drops some. This repertoire shows approximately 100,000 clones, approximately 80% found once; its top ten account for roughly 9.7%. The sequence derives from a man aged 35 to 55 in good health and CMV-seropositive. The sequenced sample consisted of PBMCs.

CDR3 nucleotides: TGTGCCAGTAGTAGAACGAGCGGGGGGTCCAATGAGCAGTTCTTC. Protein sequence: CASSRTSGGSNEQFF. The V and J genes are TRBV19 and TRBJ2-1, with 9 bases fitting TRBD2. V shed 4 bases and J 6 bases; nucleotides not matched to a gene: 7. The CDR3 consists of 15 residues. Germline V gives CDR1 LNHDA, CDR2 SQIVND (reference sequence).